These 19 T cell receptor beta chains were sequenced from one sample in a study of CD8+CD57+ T cells in acquired aplastic anemia. CDR3 and TCR beta VDJ profiling relied on genomic DNA as the template. TCRdb re-derived calls from the reads in MiXCR, one entry per CDR3 protein. The data hold approximately 40,000 distinct CDR3 sequences, with approximately 57% observed a single time. Flow cytometry had shown expanded CD8+CD57+ cells in the patients chosen for sequencing. Source material: sorted CD4+, CD8+, or CD8+CD57+ T cells (not recorded which) from PBMCs. The source is a human donor with aplastic anemia.

The gene calls are TRBV20-1 and TRBJ2-3; D not resolved. Germline V gene sequence: CDR1 DFQATT, CDR2 SNEGSKA (reference sequence). Trimming shortened V by 6 bases and J by 2 bases, and 15 bases separated the two germline ends. This CDR3 contains 14 residues. The CDR3 DNA reads as TGCAGTGCAACTGCAGGAAAAGTCACAGATACGCAGTATTTT. Translated: CSATAGKVTDTQYF.

The chain carries TRBV19 and TRBJ1-1, with 7 positions matching TRBD1. J gave up 1 base and V 5 bases, and 7 bases lay outside the gene matches. The CDR3 has 15 amino acids. CDR1 and CDR2 (germline): LNHDA, SQIVND (reference sequence). CDR3 protein: CASSPQTGWNTEAFF. The CDR3 bases are TGTGCCAGTAGTCCTCAGACAGGGTGGAACACTGAAGCTTTCTTT.

By sample share, this clonotype is medium-sized. V is TRBV10-3 and J is TRBJ1-4; TRBD1 aligns across 8 bases. The CDR3 is made up of 15 amino acids. CDR1 is ENHRY, CDR2 SYGVKD, per germline. Losses at the gene ends were 5 bases for V and 4 bases for J; bases not matched to a gene: 6. CDR3 in DNA: TGTGCCATCAGTCCAGGACAGGGAGATAATGAAAAACTGTTTTTT. Translated, it gives CAISPGQGDNEKLFF.

This clonotype came up many times. The chain couples TRBV6-1 to TRBJ2-5; TRBD1 matches 9 bases. Germline loops: CDR1 MNHNS, CDR2 SASEGT. The CDR3 has 15 amino acids. The junction had 5 bases not matched to a gene; V was cut back by 1 base and J by 5 bases. The CDR3 here is CASSEGGQGAETQYF. In nucleotides, the CDR3 is TGTGCCAGCAGTGAAGGGGGACAGGGAGCGGAGACCCAGTACTTC.

At least ten counts were recorded for this clonotype. The chain is built from TRBV5-6 and TRBJ1-2, with D perhaps TRBD1 (5 bases). The length of the CDR3 is 13 residues. The germline CDR1 and CDR2 sequences are SGHDT and YYEEEE. V was cut by 0 bases and J by 8 bases, with 11 bases left in between. The DNA of the CDR3 is TGTGCCAGCAGCTTGGGCGGGGCTGGGGGCTACACCTTC. This codes for CASSLGGAGGYTF.

This chain uses TRBV19 with TRBJ2-7; D perhaps matches TRBD1 (5 bases). V was shortened by 2 bases and J by 2 bases, with 13 bases between the two germline ends. CDR3 length: 15 residues. From germline, CDR1 is LNHDA and CDR2 SQIVND (reference sequence). The DNA for the CDR3 is TGTGCCAGTAGTATAACGGCAGGGAAAGCCTACGAGCAGTACTTC. Amino acids: CASSITAGKAYEQYF.

This clonotype was seen at least ten times. This chain links TRBV4-1 with TRBJ2-2; 10 bases are shared with TRBD1. The ends lost 2 bases at V and 3 bases at J; junction bases unmatched: 6. Germline V lookup: CDR1 MGHRA, CDR2 YSYEKL. The CDR3 length is 17 residues. The CDR3 sequence is CASSQYQGTGDTGELFF. CDR3 DNA: TGCGCCAGCAGCCAATACCAGGGGACAGGGGACACCGGGGAGCTGTTTTTT.

V is TRBV10-3 and J is TRBJ2-3; the D call may be TRBD1 or TRBD2 (6 bases each). The CDR3 runs 14 residues. CDR1 is ENHRY and CDR2 is SYGVKD in the germline V gene. V was clipped by 4 bases and J by 8 bases, with 16 bases between them. Here the CDR3 reads CAISGQDQAGTQYF. CDR3 nucleotide sequence: TGTGCCATCAGTGGACAGGATCAAGCGGGTACGCAGTATTTT.

The rearrangement links TRBV19 to TRBJ2-2, with D tentatively TRBD1 or TRBD2 (6 bases each). Germline lookup yields CDR1 LNHDA and CDR2 SQIVND (reference sequence). V lost 10 bases and J 0 bases, leaving 18 bases between the germline ends. This CDR3 is built from 16 residues. CDR3: CATRQAGLSNTGELFF. The CDR3 nucleotides read TGTGCCACAAGACAGGCAGGACTATCGAACACCGGGGAGCTGTTTTTT. The whole variable domain, remainder taken from reference TRBV19 and TRBJ2-2, is DGGITQSPKYLFRKEGQNVTLSCEQNLNHDAMYWYRQDPGQGLRLIYYSQIVNDFQKGDIAEGYSVSREKKESFPLTVTSAQKNPTAFYLCATRQAGLSNTGELFFGEGSRLTVL.

The rearrangement joins TRBV15 to TRBJ1-2; D is possibly TRBD1 (5 bases). The V end was cut by 4 bases, the J end by 8 bases, with 17 bases between. Per germline, CDR1 LNHNV and CDR2 YYDKDF (reference sequence). There are 14 residues in the CDR3. In nucleotides, the CDR3 is TGTGCCACCAGCACTGGAGGGGAGGGTTACGGCTACACCTTC. As protein: CATSTGGEGYGYTF.

There are many counts of this clonotype. The chain carries TRBV20-1 and TRBJ2-7; D uncertain. The germline V gene encodes CDR1 DFQATT and CDR2 SNEGSKA (reference sequence). With 5 bases removed from V and 4 bases from J, the gap between germline ends came to 9 bases. The CDR3 has 11 residues. CDR3 DNA sequence: TGCAGTGCTGGATATTTTTACGAGCAGTACTTC. This encodes CSAGYFYEQYF.

This clonotype was counted once. The V and J genes are TRBV7-6 and TRBJ1-1; perhaps TRBD1 as D (6 bases). Germline lookup yields CDR1 SGHVS and CDR2 FNYEAQ. The V and J ends lost 1 base and 7 bases respectively, with 16 bases between them. This CDR3 spans 15 amino acids. In nucleotides, the CDR3 is TGTGCCAGCAGCTTAGGGGGTGGGGGCTTCGGTGAAGCTTTCTTT. The encoded protein is CASSLGGGGFGEAFF.

This clonotype was counted many times. The chain carries TRBV7-9 and TRBJ2-3; D might be TRBD1 (5 bases). There are 13 residues in the CDR3. Germline V CDR1 and CDR2: SEHNR, FQNEAQ (reference sequence). V lost 1 base and J lost 5, with 7 bases in between. CDR3 DNA sequence: TGTGCCAGCAGCTTAGAGGGGAAAGATACGCAGTATTTT. It codes for CASSLEGKDTQYF.

The J gene is TRBJ2-7, the V gene TRBV2; 8 bases match TRBD1. Germline V gene data show CDR1 as SNHLY and CDR2 as FYNNEI. The CDR3 extends over 14 amino acids. J lost 1 base, V lost 1 base, and 0 bases had no gene match. The DNA for the CDR3 is TGTGCCAGCAGTGAAGGGACAGGGTCCTACGAGCAGTACTTC. Protein sequence: CASSEGTGSYEQYF.

V usage is TRBV7-8 and J usage is TRBJ2-3, with 10 bases that match TRBD2. The CDR3 length is 16 residues. CDR1 is SGHVS and CDR2 is FQNEAQ in the germline V gene. With V trimmed by 6 bases and J by 3 bases, 9 bases remained unmatched. CDR3: CASRLSGGLGTDTQYF. CDR3 nucleotides: TGTGCCAGCAGACTTAGCGGGGGGTTGGGTACAGATACGCAGTATTTT.

On this clonotype: Likely a read error: the CDR3 ends without its conserved phenylalanine or tryptophan. The DNA is left out, because the CDR3 cannot be placed on it with certainty; the CDR3 is given as TCRdb lists it. This sequence joins TRBV19 and TRBJ2-3; TRBD1, the table's D call, lacks a check against the DNA. The CDR3 is 10 amino acids in total, end residues counted. CDR1 is LNHDA and CDR2 is SQIVND in the germline V gene (reference sequence). The chain's CDR3 is CASRGADLYL.

V and J are TRBV4-1 and TRBJ1-1; maybe TRBD1 (5 bases). This CDR3 region has 14 residues. Trimming removed 5 bases from V and 4 bases from J, with 14 bases in between. CDR1 is MGHRA, CDR2 YSYEKL, per germline. The CDR3 DNA reads TGCGCCAGCAGCTCGCCGGCAGGGATCACTGAAGCTTTCTTT. It specifies CASSSPAGITEAFF.

Remarks on this clonotype: At one boundary the junction diverges from the germline segment, which might be a read error. This sequence joins TRBV5-6 and TRBJ2-7; possibly TRBD2 for D (5 bases). The CDR3 has 14 amino acids. From germline, CDR1 is SGHDT and CDR2 YYEEEE. The CDR3 bases are TGTGCCAGCAGCCAAGATCGTCGGGGTCGGTTCAGGTCCTTC. Translation: CASSQDRRGRFRSF.

The rearrangement uses TRBV15 and TRBJ1-3, with a tentative D call TRBD1 (5 bases). The V gene lost 0 bases and the J gene lost 9 bases, with 12 bases spanning the gap. The CDR3 consists of 14 residues. Germline V gene sequence: CDR1 LNHNV, CDR2 YYDKDF (reference sequence). For the CDR3, the DNA is TGTGCCACCAGCAGAGAAGGCGGGGGGACCACCATATATTTT. Translated, it gives CATSREGGGTTIYF.